This TCR beta chain was identified in a study of cytomegalovirus exposure and HLA in healthy donors. Overall study results and limits: For TCR beta chains, V- and J-gene trimming was later linked to a missense DCLRE1C variant. Three CMV-associated chains were confirmed in vitro to be specific for CMV antigens. Fewer N-insertions than the roughly 650-donor mean were reportedly shown by an Asian-associated ancestry cluster in a later analysis.

It was with 60 Vbeta and 13 Jbeta primers that the PCR ran. The table came from immunoSEQ multiplex PCR; TCRdb's copy has only in-frame clones and leaves some out. The table shows about 67,000 clones, with over 75% occurring only once. Per germline, CDR1 SNHLY and CDR2 FYNNEI. The CDR3 has 13 amino acids. Trimming left V 6 bases short and J 2 bases short, with 10 bases between. Turning to this clone: Its cognate antigen is unknown.

This sequence originates from a woman in her 30s in good health and CMV-seropositive. Sequencing was carried out using PBMCs. The chain recombines TRBV2 with TRBJ1-2; the D is unclear. In DNA, the CDR3 is TGTGCCAGCAGGCCAGACATCAACTATGGCTACACCTTC. Its translation is CASRPDINYGYTF.